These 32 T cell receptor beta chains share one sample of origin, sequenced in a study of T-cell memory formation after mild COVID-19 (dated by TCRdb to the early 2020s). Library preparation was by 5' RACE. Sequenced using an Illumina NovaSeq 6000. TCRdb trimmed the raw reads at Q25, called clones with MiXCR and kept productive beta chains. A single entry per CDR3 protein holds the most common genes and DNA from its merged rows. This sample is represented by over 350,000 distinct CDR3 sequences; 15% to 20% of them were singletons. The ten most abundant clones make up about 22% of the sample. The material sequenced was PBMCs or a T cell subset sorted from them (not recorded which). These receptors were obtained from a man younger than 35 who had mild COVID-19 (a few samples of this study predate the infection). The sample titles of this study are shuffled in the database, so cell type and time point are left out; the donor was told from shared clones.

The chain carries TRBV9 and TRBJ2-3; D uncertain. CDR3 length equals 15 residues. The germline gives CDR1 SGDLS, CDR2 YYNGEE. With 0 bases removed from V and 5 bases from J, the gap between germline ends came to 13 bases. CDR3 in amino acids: CASSVGSGFEDTQYF. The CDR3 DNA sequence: TGTGCCAGCAGCGTAGGTTCGGGCTTTGAAGATACGCAGTATTTT.

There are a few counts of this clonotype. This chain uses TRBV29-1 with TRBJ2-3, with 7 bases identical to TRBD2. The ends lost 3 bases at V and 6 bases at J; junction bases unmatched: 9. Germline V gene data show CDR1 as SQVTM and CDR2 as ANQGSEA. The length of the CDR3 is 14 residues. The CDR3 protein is CSVEMAVGGDTQYF. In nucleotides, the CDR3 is TGCAGCGTTGAGATGGCAGTCGGGGGGGATACGCAGTATTTT.

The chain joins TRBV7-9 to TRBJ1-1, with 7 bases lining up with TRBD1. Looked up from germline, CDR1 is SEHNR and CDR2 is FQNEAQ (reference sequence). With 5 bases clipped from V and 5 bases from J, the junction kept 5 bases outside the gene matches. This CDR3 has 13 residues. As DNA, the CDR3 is TGTGCCAGCAGCCCGGACAGGAGAACTGAAGCTTTCTTT. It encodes CASSPDRRTEAFF.

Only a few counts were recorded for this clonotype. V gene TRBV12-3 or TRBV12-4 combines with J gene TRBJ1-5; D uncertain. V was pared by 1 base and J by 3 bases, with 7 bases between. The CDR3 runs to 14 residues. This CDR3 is CASSLDSHNQPQHF. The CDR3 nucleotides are TGTGCCAGCAGTTTAGACAGCCACAATCAGCCCCAGCATTTT.

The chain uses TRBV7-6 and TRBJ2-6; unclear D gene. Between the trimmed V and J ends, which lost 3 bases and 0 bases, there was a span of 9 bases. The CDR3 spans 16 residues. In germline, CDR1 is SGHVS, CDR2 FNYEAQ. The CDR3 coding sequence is TGTGCCAGCAGCTTTACTTGGAGCTCTGGGGCCAACGTCCTGACTTTC. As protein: CASSFTWSSGANVLTF.

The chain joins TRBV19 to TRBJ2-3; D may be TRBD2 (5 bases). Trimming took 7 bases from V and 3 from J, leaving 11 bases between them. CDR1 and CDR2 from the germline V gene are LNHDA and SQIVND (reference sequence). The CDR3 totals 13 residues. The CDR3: CASTEGWTDTQYF. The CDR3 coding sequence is TGTGCCAGTACCGAGGGTTGGACAGATACGCAGTATTTT. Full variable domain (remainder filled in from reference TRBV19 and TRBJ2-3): DGGITQSPKYLFRKEGQNVTLSCEQNLNHDAMYWYRQDPGQGLRLIYYSQIVNDFQKGDIAEGYSVSREKKESFPLTVTSAQKNPTAFYLCASTEGWTDTQYFGPGTRLTVL.

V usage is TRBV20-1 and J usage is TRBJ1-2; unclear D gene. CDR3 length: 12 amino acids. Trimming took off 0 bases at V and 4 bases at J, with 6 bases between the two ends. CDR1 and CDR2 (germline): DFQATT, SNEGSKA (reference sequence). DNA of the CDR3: TGCAGTGCTAGAGATCCGGTCTATGGCTACACCTTC. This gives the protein CSARDPVYGYTF.

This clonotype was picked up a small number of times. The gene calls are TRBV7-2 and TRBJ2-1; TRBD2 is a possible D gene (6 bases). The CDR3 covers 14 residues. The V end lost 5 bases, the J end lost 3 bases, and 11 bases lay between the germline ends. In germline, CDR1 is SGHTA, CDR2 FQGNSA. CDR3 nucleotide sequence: TGTGCCAGCAGCGGAGGGACCTACTACAATGAGCAGTTCTTC. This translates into CASSGGTYYNEQFF. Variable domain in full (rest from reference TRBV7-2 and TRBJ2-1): GAGVSQSPSNKVTEKGKDVELRCDPISGHTALYWYRQSLGQGLEFLIYFQGNSAPDKSGLPSDRFSAERTGGSVSTLTIQRTQQEDSAVYLCASSGGTYYNEQFFGPGTRLTVL.

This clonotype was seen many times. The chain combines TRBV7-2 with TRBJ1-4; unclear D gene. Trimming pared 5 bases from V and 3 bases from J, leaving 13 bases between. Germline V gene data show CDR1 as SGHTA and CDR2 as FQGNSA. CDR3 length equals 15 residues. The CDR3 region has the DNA TGTGCCAGCAGCCTAACAGCAATACCTAATGAAAAACTGTTTTTT. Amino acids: CASSLTAIPNEKLFF.

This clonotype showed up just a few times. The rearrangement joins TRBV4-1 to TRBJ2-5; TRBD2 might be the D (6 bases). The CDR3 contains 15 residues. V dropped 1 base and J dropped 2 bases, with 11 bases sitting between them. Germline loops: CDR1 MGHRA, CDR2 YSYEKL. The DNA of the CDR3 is TGCGCCAGCAGCCAAGGTACTGCGGGACAAGAGACCCAGTACTTC. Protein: CASSQGTAGQETQYF.

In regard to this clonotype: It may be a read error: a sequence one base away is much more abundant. CDR3 region: CASSQADGEQFF. Written as DNA, the CDR3 is TGTGCCAGCAGCCAAGCGGACGGTGAGCAGTTCTTC. The chain has TRBV3-1 and TRBJ2-1; no clear D. Germline V CDR1 and CDR2: LGHDT, YNNKEL (reference sequence). The CDR3 totals 12 residues. V was shortened by 1 base and J by 9 bases, with 7 bases between the two germline ends.

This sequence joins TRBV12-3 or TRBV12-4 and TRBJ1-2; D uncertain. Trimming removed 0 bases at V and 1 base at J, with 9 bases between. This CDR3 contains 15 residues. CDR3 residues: CASSLALKINYGYTF. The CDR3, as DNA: TGTGCCAGCAGTTTAGCGCTGAAAATTAACTATGGCTACACCTTC.

In DNA form, the CDR3 reads TGCGCCAGCAGCCTAGTAGTGCGGGGCACAGATACGCAGTATTTT. It yields the protein CASSLVVRGTDTQYF. The chain uses TRBV4-1 and TRBJ2-3, with D perhaps matching TRBD2 (5 bases). This CDR3 is built from 15 residues. The V gene lost 4 bases and the J gene lost 1 base, with 12 bases spanning the gap. CDR1 and CDR2 from the germline V gene are MGHRA and YSYEKL.

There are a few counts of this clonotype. CDR3 sequence: CATPEGSGNEQFF. For the CDR3, the DNA is TGTGCCACGCCTGAGGGCTCGGGGAATGAGCAGTTCTTC. The chain has TRBV7-9 and TRBJ2-1; TRBD2 might be the D (5 bases). V was cut by 10 bases and J by 7 bases, with 17 bases left in between. The CDR3 has 13 amino acids. Germline assignment: CDR1 SEHNR and CDR2 FQNEAQ (reference sequence).

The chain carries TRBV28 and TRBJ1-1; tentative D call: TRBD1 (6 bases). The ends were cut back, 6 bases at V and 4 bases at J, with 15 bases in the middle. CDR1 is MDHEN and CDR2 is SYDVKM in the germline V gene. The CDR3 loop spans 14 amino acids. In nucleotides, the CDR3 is TGTGCCAGCAGAAAGACCGGGACACTCACTGAAGCTTTCTTT. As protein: CASRKTGTLTEAFF.

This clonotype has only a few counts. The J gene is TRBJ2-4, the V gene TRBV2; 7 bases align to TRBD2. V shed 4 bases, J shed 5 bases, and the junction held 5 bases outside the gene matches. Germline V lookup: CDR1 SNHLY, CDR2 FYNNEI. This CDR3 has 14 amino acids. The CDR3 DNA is TGTGCCAGCAGTGCTACTAGCGTAGAAAACATTCAGTACTTC. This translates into CASSATSVENIQYF.

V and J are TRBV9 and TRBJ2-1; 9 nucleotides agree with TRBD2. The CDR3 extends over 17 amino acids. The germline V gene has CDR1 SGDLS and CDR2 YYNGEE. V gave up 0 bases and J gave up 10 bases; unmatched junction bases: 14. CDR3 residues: CASSVAGGGGALWEQFF. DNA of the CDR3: TGTGCCAGCAGCGTAGCTGGCGGCGGGGGGGCCCTATGGGAGCAGTTCTTC.

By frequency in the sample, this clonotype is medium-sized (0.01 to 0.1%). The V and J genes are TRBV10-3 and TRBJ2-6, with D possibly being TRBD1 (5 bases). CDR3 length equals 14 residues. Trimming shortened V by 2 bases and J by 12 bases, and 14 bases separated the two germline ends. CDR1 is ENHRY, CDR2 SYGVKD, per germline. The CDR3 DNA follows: TGTGCCATCAGTGAGCCTAGGGCAGGGTTCGTCCTGACTTTC. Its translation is CAISEPRAGFVLTF.

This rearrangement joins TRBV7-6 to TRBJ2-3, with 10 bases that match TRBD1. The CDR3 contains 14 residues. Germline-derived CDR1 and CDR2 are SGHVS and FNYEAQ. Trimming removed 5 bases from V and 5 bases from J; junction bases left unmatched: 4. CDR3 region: CASSRTGGEDTQYF. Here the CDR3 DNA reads TGTGCCAGCAGCAGGACAGGGGGTGAAGATACGCAGTATTTT.

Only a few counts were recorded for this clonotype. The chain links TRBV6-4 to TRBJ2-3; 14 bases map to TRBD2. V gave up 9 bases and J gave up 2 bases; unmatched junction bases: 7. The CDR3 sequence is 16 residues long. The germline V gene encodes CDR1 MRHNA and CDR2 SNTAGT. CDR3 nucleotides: TGTGCCAGTAAATCGACTAGCGGGGGGGACACAGATACGCAGTATTTT. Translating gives CASKSTSGGDTDTQYF.

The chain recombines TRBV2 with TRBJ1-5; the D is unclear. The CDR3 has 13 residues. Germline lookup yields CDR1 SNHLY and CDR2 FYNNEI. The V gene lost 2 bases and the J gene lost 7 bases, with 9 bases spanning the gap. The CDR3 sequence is CASSESTVQPQHF. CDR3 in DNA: TGTGCCAGCAGTGAATCTACGGTGCAGCCCCAGCATTTT.

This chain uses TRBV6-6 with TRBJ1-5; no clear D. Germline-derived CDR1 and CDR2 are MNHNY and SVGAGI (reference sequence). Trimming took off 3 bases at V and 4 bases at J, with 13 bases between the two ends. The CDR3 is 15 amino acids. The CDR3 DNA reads TGTGCCAGCAGTTATGGGTCAGAAAGAAATCAGCCCCAGCATTTT. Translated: CASSYGSERNQPQHF.

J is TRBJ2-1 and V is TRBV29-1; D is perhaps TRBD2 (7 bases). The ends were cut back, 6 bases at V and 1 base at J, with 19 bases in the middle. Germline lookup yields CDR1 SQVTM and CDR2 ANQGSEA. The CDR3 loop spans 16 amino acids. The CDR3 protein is CSVPRLAGASYNEQFF. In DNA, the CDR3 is TGCAGCGTCCCCCGACTGGCGGGGGCGTCCTACAATGAGCAGTTCTTC.

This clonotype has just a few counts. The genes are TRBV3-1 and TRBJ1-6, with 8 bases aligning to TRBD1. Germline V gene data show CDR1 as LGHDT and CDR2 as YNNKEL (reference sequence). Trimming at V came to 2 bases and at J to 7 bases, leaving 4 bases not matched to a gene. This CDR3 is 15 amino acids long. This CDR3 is CASSQPTGANSPLHF. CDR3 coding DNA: TGTGCCAGCAGCCAACCGACAGGGGCCAATTCACCCCTCCACTTT.

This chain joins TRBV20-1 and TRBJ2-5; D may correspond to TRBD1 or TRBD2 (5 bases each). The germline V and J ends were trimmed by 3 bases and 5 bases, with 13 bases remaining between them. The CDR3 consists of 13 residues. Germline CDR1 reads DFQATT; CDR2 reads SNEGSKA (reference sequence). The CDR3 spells CSASQGESETQYF. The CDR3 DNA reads TGCAGTGCTAGCCAGGGAGAGTCTGAGACCCAGTACTTC.

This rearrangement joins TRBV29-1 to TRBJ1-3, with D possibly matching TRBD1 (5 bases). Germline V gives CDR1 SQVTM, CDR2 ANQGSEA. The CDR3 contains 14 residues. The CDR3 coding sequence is TGCAGTGGCACGGGGGGGATAGGTGGAAACACCATATATTTT. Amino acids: CSGTGGIGGNTIYF.

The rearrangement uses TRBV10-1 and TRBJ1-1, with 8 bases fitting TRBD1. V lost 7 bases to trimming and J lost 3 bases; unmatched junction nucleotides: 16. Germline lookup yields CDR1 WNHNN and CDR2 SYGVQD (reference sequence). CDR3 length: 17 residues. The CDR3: CASIGRPGQGRDTEAFF. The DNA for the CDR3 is TGCGCCAGCATCGGAAGACCAGGACAGGGAAGGGACACTGAAGCTTTCTTT.

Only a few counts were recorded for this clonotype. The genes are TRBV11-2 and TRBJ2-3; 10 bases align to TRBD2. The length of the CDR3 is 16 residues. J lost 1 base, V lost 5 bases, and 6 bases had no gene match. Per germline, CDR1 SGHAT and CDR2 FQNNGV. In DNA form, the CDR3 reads TGTGCCAGCAGCACGAGACTAGCGGGCCGCACAGATACGCAGTATTTT. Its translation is CASSTRLAGRTDTQYF.

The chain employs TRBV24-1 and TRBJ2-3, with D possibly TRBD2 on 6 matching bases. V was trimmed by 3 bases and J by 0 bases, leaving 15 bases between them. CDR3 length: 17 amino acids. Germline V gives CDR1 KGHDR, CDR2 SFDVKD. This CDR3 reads CATSDALAGTSTDTQYF. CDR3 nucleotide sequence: TGTGCCACCAGTGATGCGCTCGCGGGGACTAGCACAGATACGCAGTATTTT.

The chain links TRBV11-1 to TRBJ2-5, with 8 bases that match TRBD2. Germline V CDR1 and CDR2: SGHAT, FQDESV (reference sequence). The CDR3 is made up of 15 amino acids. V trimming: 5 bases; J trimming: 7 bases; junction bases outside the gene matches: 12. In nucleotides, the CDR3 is TGTGCCAGCAGCCTTTCGGGGGGGGTCCTGGGGACCCAGTACTTC. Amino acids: CASSLSGGVLGTQYF.

Here the CDR3 DNA reads TGTGCCAGCAGTAAGCAGACAATCTACGAGCAGTACGTC. It encodes CASSKQTIYEQYV. The J gene is TRBJ2-7, the V gene TRBV6-2 or TRBV6-3; D remains unclear. Germline CDR1 reads MNHEY; CDR2 reads SVGEGT. This CDR3 has 13 amino acids. The V gene lost 5 bases and the J gene lost 3 bases, with 11 bases spanning the gap.

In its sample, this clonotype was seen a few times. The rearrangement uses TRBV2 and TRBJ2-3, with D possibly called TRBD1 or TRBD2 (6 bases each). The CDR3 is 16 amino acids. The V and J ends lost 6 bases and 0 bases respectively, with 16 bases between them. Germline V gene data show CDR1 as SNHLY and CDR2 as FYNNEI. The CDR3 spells CASSSQPGASTDTQYF. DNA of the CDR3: TGTGCCAGCAGCTCTCAGCCGGGGGCTAGCACAGATACGCAGTATTTT. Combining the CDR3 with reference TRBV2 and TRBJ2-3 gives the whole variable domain EPEVTQTPSHQVTQMGQEVILRCVPISNHLYFYWYRQILGQKVEFLVSFYNNEISEKSEIFDDQFSVERPDGSNFTLKIRSTKLEDSAMYFCASSSQPGASTDTQYFGPGTRLTVL.